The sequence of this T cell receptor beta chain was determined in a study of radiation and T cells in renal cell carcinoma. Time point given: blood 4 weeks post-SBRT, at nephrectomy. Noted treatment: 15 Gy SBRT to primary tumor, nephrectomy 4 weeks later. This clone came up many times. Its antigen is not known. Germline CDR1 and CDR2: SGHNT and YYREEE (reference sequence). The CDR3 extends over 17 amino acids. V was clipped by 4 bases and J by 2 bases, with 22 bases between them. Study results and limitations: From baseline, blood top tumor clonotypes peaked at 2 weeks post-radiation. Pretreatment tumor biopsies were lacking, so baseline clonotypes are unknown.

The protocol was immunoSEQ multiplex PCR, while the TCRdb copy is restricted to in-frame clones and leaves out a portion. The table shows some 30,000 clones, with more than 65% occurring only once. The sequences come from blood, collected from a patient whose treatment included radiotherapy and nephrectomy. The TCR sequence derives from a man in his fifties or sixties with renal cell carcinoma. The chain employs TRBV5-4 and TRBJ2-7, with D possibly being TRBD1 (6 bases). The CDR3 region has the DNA TGTGCCAGCAGCACCGGGACACCGACCTCTTTAACCTACGAGCAGTACTTC. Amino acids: CASSTGTPTSLTYEQYF.